A selection of T cell receptor beta chains follows, all from one sample in a study of CD8+ T cells in alopecia areata. Only in-frame clones appear in the TCRdb table, and some are missing; sequencing was by immunoSEQ multiplex PCR. The table shows 60,000 to 85,000 clones, with over 25% occurring only once. Sequencing used CD8+ T cells sorted from blood, obtained at week 4, from a patient treated with tofacitinib. The receptors were gathered from a human donor with alopecia areata. The CDR3 runs from the conserved cysteine through the conserved F or W. Clone size is stated in some rows and not others, as once, few, many or a class when expanded.

V gene,clone size,CDR3 protein
TRBV14,.,CASSRKGSQETQYF
TRBV29-1,.,CSVKQGGTEAFF
TRBV7-2,.,CASSRTGGYQPQHF
TRBV7-9,few,CASSVTGTNQPQHF
TRBV27,few,CASRRQGAGVGSEAFF
TRBV4-2,few,CASSLDRYEQYF
TRBV29-1,.,CSVEGGAGDYEQYF
TRBV20-1,few,CSAGGPQHF
TRBV29-1,few,CSVVWDWYNEQFF
TRBV7-3,medium-sized,CASSLEGFETQYF
TRBV29-1,.,CSVIQGDSYEQYF
TRBV6-6,.,CASTRNQDTEAFF
TRBV29-1,.,CSVPEHGNEQFF
TRBV29-1,.,CSVFREDGTGELFF
TRBV4-1,.,CASSQERINEQFF
TRBV6-5,.,CASRNWDGSYEQYF
TRBV4-2,.,CASSQALRGELFF
TRBV30,few,CAWQDSNYGYTF
TRBV4-1,few,CASSPTDTQYF
TRBV29-1,.,CSPPGLAGHEQFF
TRBV5-6,.,CASSLINLNTEAFF
TRBV29-1,few,CSVRQSGELFF
TRBV29-1,once,CSGIQDTEAFF
TRBV20-1,.,CSGTGKRGYTF
TRBV29-1,few,CSVESVGGSDF
TRBV27,.,CASSLAWFHEQFF
TRBV27,many,CASSQGTNRGSIQYF
TRBV10-3,.,CAITGQVFNTQYF
TRBV27,.,CASSTRDRGTGELFF